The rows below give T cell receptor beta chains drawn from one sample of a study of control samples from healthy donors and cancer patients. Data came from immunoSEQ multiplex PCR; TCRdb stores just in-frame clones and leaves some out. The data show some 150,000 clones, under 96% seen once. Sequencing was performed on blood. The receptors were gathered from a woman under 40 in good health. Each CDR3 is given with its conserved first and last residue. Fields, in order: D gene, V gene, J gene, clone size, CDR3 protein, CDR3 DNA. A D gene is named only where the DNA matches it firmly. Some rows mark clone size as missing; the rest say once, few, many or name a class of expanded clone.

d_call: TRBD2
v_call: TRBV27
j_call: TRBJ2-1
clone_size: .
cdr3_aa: CASSSLAGGPGNEQFF
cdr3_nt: TGTGCCAGCAGTTCCCTAGCGGGAGGGCCGGGCAATGAGCAGTTCTTC

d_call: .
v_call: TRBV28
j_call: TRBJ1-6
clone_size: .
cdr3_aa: CASSLLVGINSPLHF
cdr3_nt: TGTGCCAGCAGTTTACTAGTAGGGATCAATTCACCCCTCCACTTT

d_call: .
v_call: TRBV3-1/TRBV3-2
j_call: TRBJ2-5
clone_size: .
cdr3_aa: CASSQRIGVAPSQETQYF
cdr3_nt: TGTGCCAGCAGCCAAAGAATCGGGGTCGCCCCCTCTCAAGAGACCCAGTACTTC

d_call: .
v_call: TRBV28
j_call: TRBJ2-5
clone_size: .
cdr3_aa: CASSFSRVRETQYF
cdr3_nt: TGTGCCAGCAGTTTTTCACGGGTACGAGAGACCCAGTACTTC

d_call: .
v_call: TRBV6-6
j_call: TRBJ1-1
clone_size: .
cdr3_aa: CASQLDGTITEAFF
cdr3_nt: TGTGCCAGCCAACTTGATGGTACAATTACTGAAGCTTTCTTT

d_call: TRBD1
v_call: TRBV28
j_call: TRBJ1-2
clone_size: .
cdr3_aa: CASTDRGFGYTF
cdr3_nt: TGTGCCAGCACGGACAGGGGGTTTGGCTACACCTTC

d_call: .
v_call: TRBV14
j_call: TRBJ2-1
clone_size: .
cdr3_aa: CASSPLSEQFF
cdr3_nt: TGTGCCAGCAGCCCCCTGAGTGAGCAGTTCTTC

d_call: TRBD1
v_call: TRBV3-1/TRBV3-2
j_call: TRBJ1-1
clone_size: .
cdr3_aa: CASSLNRGTEAFF
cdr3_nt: TGTGCCAGCAGCTTAAACAGGGGGACTGAAGCTTTCTTT

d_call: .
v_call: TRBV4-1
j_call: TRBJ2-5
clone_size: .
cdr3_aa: CASSQAGGGETQYF
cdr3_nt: TGCGCCAGCAGCCAAGCCGGGGGTGGGGAGACCCAGTACTTC

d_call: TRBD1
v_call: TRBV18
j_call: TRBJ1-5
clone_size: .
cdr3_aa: CASSSTGMGNQPQHF
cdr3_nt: TGTGCCAGCTCATCGACAGGGATGGGCAATCAGCCCCAGCATTTT

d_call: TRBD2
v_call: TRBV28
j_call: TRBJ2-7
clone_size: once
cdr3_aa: CASSWLPTTGGLYEQYF
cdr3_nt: TGTGCCAGCAGTTGGCTCCCTACTACGGGGGGGCTTTACGAGCAGTACTTC

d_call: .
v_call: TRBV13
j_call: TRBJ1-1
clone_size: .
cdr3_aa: CASSFSPAGRNTEAFF
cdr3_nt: TGTGCCAGCAGCTTCAGCCCCGCAGGTCGGAACACTGAAGCTTTCTTT

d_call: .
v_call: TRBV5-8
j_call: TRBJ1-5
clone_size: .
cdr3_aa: CASSLGQGNSQPQHF
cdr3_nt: TGTGCCAGCAGCTTGGGTCAGGGAAACAGTCAGCCCCAGCATTTT

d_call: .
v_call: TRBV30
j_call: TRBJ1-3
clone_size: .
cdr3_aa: CAWSVKWGNTIYF
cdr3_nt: TGTGCCTGGAGTGTAAAGTGGGGGAACACCATATATTTT

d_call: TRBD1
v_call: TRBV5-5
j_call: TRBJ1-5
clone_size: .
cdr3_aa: CASSLQGQGAGQPQHF
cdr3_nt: TGTGCCAGCAGCCTCCAGGGACAGGGGGCAGGTCAGCCCCAGCATTTT

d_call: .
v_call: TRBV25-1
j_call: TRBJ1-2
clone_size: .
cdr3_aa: CASSVGGLAGYTF
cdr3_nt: TGTGCCAGCAGTGTTGGCGGGTTGGCTGGCTACACCTTC

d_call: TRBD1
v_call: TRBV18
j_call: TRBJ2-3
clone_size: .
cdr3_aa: CASSPQGQGTDTQYF
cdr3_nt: TGTGCCAGCTCACCTCAGGGACAGGGCACAGATACGCAGTATTTT

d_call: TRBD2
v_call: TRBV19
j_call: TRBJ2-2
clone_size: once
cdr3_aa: CASRPSGSGTGELFF
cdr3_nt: TGTGCCAGTAGGCCTAGCGGGAGCGGCACCGGGGAGCTGTTTTTT

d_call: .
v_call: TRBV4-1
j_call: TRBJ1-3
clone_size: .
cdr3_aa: CASSQDPFSGNTIYF
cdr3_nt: TGCGCCAGCAGCCAAGATCCGTTCTCTGGAAACACCATATATTTT

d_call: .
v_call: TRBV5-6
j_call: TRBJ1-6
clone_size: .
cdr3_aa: CASTPGGRGSPLHF
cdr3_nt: TGTGCCAGCACCCCGGGGGGCCGGGGTTCACCCCTCCACTTT

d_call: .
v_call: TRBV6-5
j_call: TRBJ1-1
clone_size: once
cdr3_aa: CASSHRAFYTEAFF
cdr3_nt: TGTGCCAGCAGCCACAGGGCCTTCTACACTGAAGCTTTCTTT

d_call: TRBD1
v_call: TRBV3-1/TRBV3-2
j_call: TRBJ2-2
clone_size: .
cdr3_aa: CASSHRDSNTGELFF
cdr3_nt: TGTGCCAGCAGTCATCGGGACAGCAACACCGGGGAGCTGTTTTTT

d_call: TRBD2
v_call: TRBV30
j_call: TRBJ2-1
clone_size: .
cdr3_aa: CAWSEPGLDNEQFF
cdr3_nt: TGTGCCTGGAGCGAACCGGGACTAGACAATGAGCAGTTCTTC

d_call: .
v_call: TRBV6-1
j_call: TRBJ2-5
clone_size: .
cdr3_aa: CASSEASGGAKTQYF
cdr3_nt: TGTGCCAGCAGTGAAGCGAGCGGCGGGGCCAAGACCCAGTACTTC

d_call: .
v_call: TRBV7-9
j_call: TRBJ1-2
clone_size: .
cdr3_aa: CASSLAPRGANYGYTF
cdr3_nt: TGTGCCAGCAGCTTAGCGCCCAGGGGAGCTAACTATGGCTACACCTTC

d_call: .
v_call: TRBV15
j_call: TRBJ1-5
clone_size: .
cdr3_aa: CATSRAARNQPQHF
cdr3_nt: TGTGCCACCAGCAGAGCCGCGAGGAATCAGCCCCAGCATTTT

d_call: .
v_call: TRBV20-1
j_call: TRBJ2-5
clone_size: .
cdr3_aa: CSARTQYF
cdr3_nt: TGCAGTGCCCGGACCCAGTACTTC

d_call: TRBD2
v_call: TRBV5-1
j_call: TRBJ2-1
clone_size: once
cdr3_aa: CASSFKAGGIWAVF
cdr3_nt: TGCGCCAGCAGTTTCAAAGCGGGAGGGATCTGGGCGGTCTTC

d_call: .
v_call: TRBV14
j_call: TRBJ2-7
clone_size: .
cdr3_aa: CASSPVAALGEQYF
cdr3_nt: TGTGCCAGCAGCCCTGTGGCGGCTCTAGGGGAGCAGTACTTC

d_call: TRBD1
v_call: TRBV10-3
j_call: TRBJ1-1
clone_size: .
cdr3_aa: CAILGGQENTEAFF
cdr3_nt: TGTGCCATCCTGGGGGGACAGGAGAACACTGAAGCTTTCTTT

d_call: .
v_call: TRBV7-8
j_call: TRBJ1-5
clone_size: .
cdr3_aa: CASSPDGSFNQPQHF
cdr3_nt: TGTGCCAGCAGCCCAGACGGTAGCTTCAATCAGCCCCAGCATTTT

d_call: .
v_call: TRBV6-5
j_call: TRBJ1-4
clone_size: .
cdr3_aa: CASRSDSSEKLFF
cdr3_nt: TGTGCCAGCAGATCGGACAGTAGCGAAAAACTGTTTTTT

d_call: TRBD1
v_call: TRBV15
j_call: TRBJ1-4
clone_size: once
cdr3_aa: CATSRGSTGGEKLFF
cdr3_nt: TGTGCCACCAGCAGAGGATCGACAGGGGGTGAAAAACTGTTTTTT

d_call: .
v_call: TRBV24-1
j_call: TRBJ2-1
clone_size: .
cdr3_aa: CATSDLSGSSYNEQFF
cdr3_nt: TGTGCCACCAGTGATTTGTCAGGGTCTTCCTACAATGAGCAGTTCTTC

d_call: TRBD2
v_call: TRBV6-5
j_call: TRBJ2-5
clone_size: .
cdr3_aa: CASSYGTSGVATQYF
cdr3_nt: TGTGCCAGCAGTTACGGGACTAGCGGAGTCGCGACCCAGTACTTC

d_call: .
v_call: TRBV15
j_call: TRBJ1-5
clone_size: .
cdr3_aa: CATSRRRDTDDQPQHF
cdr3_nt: TGTGCCACCAGCCGAAGACGGGACACGGACGATCAGCCCCAGCATTTT

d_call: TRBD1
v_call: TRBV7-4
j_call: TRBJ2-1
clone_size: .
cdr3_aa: CASSHRQGLTYNEQFF
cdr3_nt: TGTGCCAGCAGCCACCGACAGGGGCTAACCTACAATGAGCAGTTCTTC

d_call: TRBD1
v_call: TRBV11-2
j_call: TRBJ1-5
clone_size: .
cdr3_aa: CASSLGQDQPQHF
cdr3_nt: TGTGCCAGCAGCTTGGGACAGGATCAGCCCCAGCATTTT

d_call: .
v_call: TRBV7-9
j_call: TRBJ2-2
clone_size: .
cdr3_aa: CASSPRQGKGTGELFF
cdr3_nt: TGTGCCAGCAGCCCCCGGCAGGGGAAAGGGACCGGAGAGCTGTTTTTT

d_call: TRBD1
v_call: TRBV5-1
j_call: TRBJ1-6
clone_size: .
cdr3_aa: CASSLVGTGEYYNSPLHF
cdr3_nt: TGCGCCAGCAGCTTGGTGGGGACAGGGGAGTACTATAATTCACCCCTCCACTTT

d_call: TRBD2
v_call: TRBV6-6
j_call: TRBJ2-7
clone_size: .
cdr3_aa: CASSYNPSGRFYEQYF
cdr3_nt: TGTGCCAGCAGTTACAATCCTAGCGGGAGGTTCTACGAGCAGTACTTC

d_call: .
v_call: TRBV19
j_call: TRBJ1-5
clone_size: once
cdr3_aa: CASSIGALGQPQHF
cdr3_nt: TGTGCCAGTAGTATTGGGGCCCTCGGTCAGCCCCAGCATTTT

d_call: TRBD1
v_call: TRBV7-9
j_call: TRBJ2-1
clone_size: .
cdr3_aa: CASSLGQGGQFF
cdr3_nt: TGTGCCAGCAGCTTGGGACAGGGAGGGCAGTTCTTC

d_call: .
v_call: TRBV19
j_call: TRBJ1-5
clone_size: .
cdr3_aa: CASSIGSGQGNQPQHF
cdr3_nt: TGTGCCAGTAGTATCGGATCGGGGCAGGGCAATCAGCCCCAGCATTTT

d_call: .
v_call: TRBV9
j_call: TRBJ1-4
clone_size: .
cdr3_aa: CASSVESGVGEKLFF
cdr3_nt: TGTGCCAGCAGCGTAGAGTCAGGGGTGGGTGAAAAACTGTTTTTT

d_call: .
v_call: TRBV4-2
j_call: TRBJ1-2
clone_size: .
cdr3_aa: CASSPLDSAPGYTF
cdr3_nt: TGTGCCAGCAGTCCGTTGGACAGCGCTCCTGGCTACACCTTC

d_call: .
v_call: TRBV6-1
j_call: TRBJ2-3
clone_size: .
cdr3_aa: CASSEVVDTQYF
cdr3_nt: TGTGCCAGCAGTGAAGTTGTAGATACGCAGTATTTT

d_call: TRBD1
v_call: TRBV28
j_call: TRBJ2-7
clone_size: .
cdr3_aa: CASSSPSRQGPYEQYF
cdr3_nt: TGTGCCAGCAGTTCCCCTTCGAGACAGGGGCCCTACGAGCAGTACTTC

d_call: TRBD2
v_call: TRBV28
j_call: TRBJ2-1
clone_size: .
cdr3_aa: CASSFRRSAGGRNEQFF
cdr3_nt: TGTGCCAGCAGTTTCCGAAGATCAGCGGGAGGGAGGAATGAGCAGTTCTTC

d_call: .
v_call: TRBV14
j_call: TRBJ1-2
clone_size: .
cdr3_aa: CASSPRLTYGYTF
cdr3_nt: TGTGCCAGCAGCCCCCGACTAACCTATGGCTACACCTTC

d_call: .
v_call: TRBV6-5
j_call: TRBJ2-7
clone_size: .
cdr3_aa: CASSQLPYEQYF
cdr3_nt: TGTGCCAGCAGTCAACTCCCCTACGAGCAGTACTTC

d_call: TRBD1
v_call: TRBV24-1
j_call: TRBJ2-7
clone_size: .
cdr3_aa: CATSTGGYEQYF
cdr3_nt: TGTGCCACCAGTACAGGGGGATACGAGCAGTACTTC

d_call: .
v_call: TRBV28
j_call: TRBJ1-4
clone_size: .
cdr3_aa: CASRVQGTQKLFF
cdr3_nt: TGTGCCAGCAGGGTACAGGGTACCCAAAAACTGTTTTTT

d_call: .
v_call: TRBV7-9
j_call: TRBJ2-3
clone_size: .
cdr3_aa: CASSLALPPRTDTQYF
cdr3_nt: TGTGCCAGCAGCTTAGCGTTGCCACCGAGGACAGATACGCAGTATTTT

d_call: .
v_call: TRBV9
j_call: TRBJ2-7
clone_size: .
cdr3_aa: CASSPVREYSYEQYF
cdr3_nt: TGTGCCAGCAGCCCCGTCCGGGAATACTCCTACGAGCAGTACTTC

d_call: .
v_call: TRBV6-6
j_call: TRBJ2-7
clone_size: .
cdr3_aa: CASNLVAGGATYEQYF
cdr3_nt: TGTGCCAGCAACCTCGTAGCAGGCGGGGCGACCTACGAGCAGTACTTC

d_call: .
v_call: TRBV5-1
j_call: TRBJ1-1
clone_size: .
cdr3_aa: CASSLDSSVNTEAFF
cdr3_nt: TGCGCCAGCAGCTTGGACAGTTCTGTGAACACTGAAGCTTTCTTT

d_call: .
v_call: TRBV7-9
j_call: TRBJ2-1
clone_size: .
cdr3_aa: CASSRPLNEQFF
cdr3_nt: TGTGCCAGCAGCCGTCCACTCAATGAGCAGTTCTTC

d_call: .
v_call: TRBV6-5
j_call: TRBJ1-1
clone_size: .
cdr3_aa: CASSYGVGTEAFF
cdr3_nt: TGTGCCAGCAGTTATGGGGTGGGGACTGAAGCTTTCTTT